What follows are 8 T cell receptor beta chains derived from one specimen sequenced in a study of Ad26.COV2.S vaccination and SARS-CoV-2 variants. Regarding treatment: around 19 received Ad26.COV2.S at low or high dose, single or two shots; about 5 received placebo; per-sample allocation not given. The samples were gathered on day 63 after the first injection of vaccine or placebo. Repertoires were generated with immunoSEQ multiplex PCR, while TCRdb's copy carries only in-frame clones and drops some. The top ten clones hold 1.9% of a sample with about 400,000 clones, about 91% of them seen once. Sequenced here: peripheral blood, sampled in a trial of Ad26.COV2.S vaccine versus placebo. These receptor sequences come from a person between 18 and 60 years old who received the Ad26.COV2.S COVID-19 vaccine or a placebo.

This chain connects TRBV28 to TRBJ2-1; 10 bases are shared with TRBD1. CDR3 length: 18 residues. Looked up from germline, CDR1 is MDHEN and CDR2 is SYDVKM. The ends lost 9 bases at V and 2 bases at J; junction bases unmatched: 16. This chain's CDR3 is CASPPPRDRGFTYNEQFF. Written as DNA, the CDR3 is TGTGCCAGTCCCCCGCCTCGGGACAGGGGTTTCACCTACAATGAGCAGTTCTTC. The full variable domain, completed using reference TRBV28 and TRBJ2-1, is DVKVTQSSRYLVKRTGEKVFLECVQDMDHENMFWYRQDPGLGLRLIYFSYDVKMKEKGDIPEGYSVSREKKERFSLILESASTNQTSMYLCASPPPRDRGFTYNEQFFGPGTRLTVL.

CDR3 protein: CASSEFQGGNNEQFF. As DNA, the CDR3 is TGTGCCAGCAGTGAATTTCAGGGAGGGAACAATGAGCAGTTCTTC. The chain is built from TRBV2 and TRBJ2-1, with TRBD2 matching over 7 bases. V dropped 2 bases and J dropped 5; count of bases not matched to a gene: 6. CDR3 size: 15 residues. Germline V gene data show CDR1 as SNHLY and CDR2 as FYNNEI.

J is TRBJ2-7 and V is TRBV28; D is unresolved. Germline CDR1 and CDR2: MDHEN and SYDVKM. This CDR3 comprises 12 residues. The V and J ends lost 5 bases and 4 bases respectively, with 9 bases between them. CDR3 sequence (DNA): TGTGCCAGCAGTGCCCCGTATTACGAGCAGTACTTC. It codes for CASSAPYYEQYF.

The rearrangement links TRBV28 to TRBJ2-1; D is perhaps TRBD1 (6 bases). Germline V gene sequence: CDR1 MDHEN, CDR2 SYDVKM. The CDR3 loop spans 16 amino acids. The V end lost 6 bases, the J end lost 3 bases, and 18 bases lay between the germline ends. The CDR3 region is CASRGVGQGSYNEQFF. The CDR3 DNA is TGTGCCAGCAGAGGGGTGGGGCAGGGGAGCTACAATGAGCAGTTCTTC.

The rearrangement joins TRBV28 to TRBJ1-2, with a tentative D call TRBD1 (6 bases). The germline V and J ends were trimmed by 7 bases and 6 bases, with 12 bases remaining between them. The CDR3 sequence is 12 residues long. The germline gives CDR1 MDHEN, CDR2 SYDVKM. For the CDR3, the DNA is TGTGCCAGCAAGGGGGGAGCGGATGGCTACACCTTC. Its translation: CASKGGADGYTF.

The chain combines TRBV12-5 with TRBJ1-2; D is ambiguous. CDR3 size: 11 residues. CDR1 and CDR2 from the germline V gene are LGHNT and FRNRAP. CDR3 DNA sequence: TGTGACACGAACCAAACCTATGGCTACACCTTC. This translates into CDTNQTYGYTF.

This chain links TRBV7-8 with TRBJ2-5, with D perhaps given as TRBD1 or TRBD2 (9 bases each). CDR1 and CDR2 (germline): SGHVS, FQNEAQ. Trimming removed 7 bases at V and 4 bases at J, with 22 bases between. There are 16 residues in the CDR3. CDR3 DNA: TGTGCCAGCACCCCCCTAGCGGGACAGGGCGGAGAGACCCAGTACTTC. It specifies CASTPLAGQGGETQYF.

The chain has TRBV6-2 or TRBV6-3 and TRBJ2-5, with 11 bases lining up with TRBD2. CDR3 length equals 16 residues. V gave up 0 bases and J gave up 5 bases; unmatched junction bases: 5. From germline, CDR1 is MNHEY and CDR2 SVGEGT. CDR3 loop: CASSYSTSSGRETQYF. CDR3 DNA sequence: TGTGCCAGCAGTTACTCGACATCTAGCGGGAGGGAGACCCAGTACTTC.